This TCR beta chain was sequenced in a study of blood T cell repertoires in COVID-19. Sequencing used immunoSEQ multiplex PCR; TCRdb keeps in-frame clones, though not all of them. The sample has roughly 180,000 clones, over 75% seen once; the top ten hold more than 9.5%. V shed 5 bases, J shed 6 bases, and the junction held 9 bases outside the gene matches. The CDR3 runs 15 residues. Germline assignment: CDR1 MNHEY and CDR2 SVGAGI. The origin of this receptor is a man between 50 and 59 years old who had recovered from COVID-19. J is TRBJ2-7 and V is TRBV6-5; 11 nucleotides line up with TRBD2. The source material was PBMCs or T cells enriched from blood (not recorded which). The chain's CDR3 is CASSLYSGGAFEQYF. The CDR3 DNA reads TGTGCCAGCAGTCTCTATAGCGGGGGGGCGTTCGAGCAGTACTTC.